The next 10 T cell receptor beta chains were all read from a single sample in a study of regulatory T cells in long-lasting Graves disease (TCRdb year 2021). What the time point label conveys for this sample: persistent/refractory GD, antithyroid drugs over 5 years with positive TRAb. For both TCR sequencing and RNA sequencing, RNA was extracted from PBMCs using TRIzol. Libraries were prepared through multiplex PCR. TCRdb records Illumina HiSeq 4000 as the sequencer. TCR beta libraries were built with iRepertoire HTBI primers and Arm-PCR amplification of CDR3 regions. TCRdb trimmed the raw reads at Q25, called clones with MiXCR and kept productive beta chains. Records with the same CDR3 protein are collapsed into one entry carrying the most frequent genes and DNA. This sample comprises under 500,000 distinct CDR3 sequences, about 20% of them detected only once. The ten largest clonotypes hold about 20% of the sample.

The sample here was peripheral blood mononuclear cells (PBMCs), taken when the disease was refractory, from a patient treated with antithyroid drugs. Receptors originate from a female donor with Graves disease.

The chain employs TRBV5-5 and TRBJ2-2; no clear D gene. V was trimmed by 4 bases and J by 1 base, leaving 14 bases between them. The V gene's germline CDR1 is SGHKS and CDR2 YYEKEE (reference sequence). CDR3 length: 16 amino acids. The chain's CDR3 is CASSPNPGRNTGELFF. CDR3 in DNA: TGTGCCAGCAGCCCAAATCCCGGTCGGAACACCGGGGAGCTGTTTTTT.

This clonotype came up many times. V usage is TRBV6-1 and J usage is TRBJ2-4; D is unclear. This CDR3 has 14 residues. Trimming took off 4 bases at V and 2 bases at J, with 9 bases between the two ends. In germline, CDR1 is MNHNS, CDR2 SASEGT. CDR3 protein: CASSVGETKNIQYF. As DNA, the CDR3 is TGTGCCAGCAGTGTAGGCGAGACCAAAAACATTCAGTACTTC.

A few counts support this clonotype. The gene calls are TRBV19 and TRBJ2-7; 8 nucleotides match TRBD2. The CDR3 is 14 amino acids. J was trimmed by 4 bases and V by 2 bases; bases with no gene match: 4. The germline V gene has CDR1 LNHDA and CDR2 SQIVND (reference sequence). The CDR3 DNA is TGTGCCAGTAGTATACGGGAGGGAATATACGAGCAGTACTTC. This sequence encodes CASSIREGIYEQYF. Looking up the rest from reference TRBV19 and TRBJ2-7 gives the full variable domain: DGGITQSPKYLFRKEGQNVTLSCEQNLNHDAMYWYRQDPGQGLRLIYYSQIVNDFQKGDIAEGYSVSREKKESFPLTVTSAQKNPTAFYLCASSIREGIYEQYFGPGTRLTVT.

There are many counts of this clonotype. The chain couples TRBV2 to TRBJ2-7; D possibly corresponds to TRBD2 (5 bases). V was clipped by 6 bases and J by 4 bases, with 10 bases between them. The CDR3 spans 12 residues. Germline V CDR1 and CDR2: SNHLY, FYNNEI. The CDR3 DNA reads TGTGCCAGCAGCGTGGAGGAATACGAGCAGTACTTC. Protein sequence: CASSVEEYEQYF.

To note about this clonotype: A single base separates this from a much larger clone, so it may be a read error. The chain uses TRBV25-1 and TRBJ1-6; possible D gene TRBD1, 5 bases. The V and J ends lost 1 base and 11 bases respectively, with 15 bases between them. Looked up from germline, CDR1 is MGHDK and CDR2 is SYGVNS. CDR3 length equals 15 residues. The CDR3 region is CASSESGGRNPPLHF. CDR3 coding DNA: TGTGCCAGCAGTGAATCGGGGGGTCGGAATCCACCCCTCCACTTT. The entire variable domain, with the rest obtained from reference TRBV25-1 and TRBJ1-6, is as follows: EADIYQTPRYLVIGTGKKITLECSQTMGHDKMYWYQQDPGMELHLIHYSYGVNSTEKGDLSSESTVSRIRTEHFPLTLESARPSHTSQYLCASSESGGRNPPLHFGNGTRLTVT.

This clonotype was seen more than once but under ten times. This chain connects TRBV5-6 to TRBJ1-5; D is possibly TRBD1 (5 bases). The CDR3 is 14 residues long. Germline-derived CDR1 and CDR2 are SGHDT and YYEEEE. The V end was cut by 3 bases, the J end by 6 bases, with 13 bases between. CDR3 DNA: TGTGCCAGCAGCTGGGCCGGGGGTAGTCAGCCCCAGCATTTT. This sequence encodes CASSWAGGSQPQHF.

This rearrangement joins TRBV27 to TRBJ2-2; perhaps TRBD1 as D (5 bases). Trimming left V 6 bases short and J 2 bases short, with 19 bases between. The CDR3 runs to 17 residues. Germline lookup yields CDR1 MNHEY and CDR2 SMNVEV (reference sequence). CDR3 protein: CASRPQGWGVNTGELFF. The CDR3 nucleotides read TGTGCCAGCAGGCCTCAGGGATGGGGCGTAAACACCGGGGAGCTGTTTTTT.

Notes on this clonotype: One junction end disagrees with the germline gene, perhaps due to a read error. The V and J genes are TRBV7-9 and TRBJ1-1; no clear D. Germline-derived CDR1 and CDR2 are SEHNR and FQNEAQ (reference sequence). The CDR3 is 14 residues long. The CDR3 sequence: CASGLVPGNTEAFF. CDR3 sequence (DNA): TGTGCCAGCGGCTTAGTACCGGGGAACACTGAAGCTTTCTTT.

This clonotype was seen ten or more times. The V gene is TRBV28, the J gene TRBJ2-5; D remains ambiguous. V was clipped by 2 bases and J by 3 bases, with 7 bases between them. The germline V gene has CDR1 MDHEN and CDR2 SYDVKM. CDR3 size: 13 residues. The CDR3 nucleotides are TGTGCCAGCAGTTTAACCGAAGAAGAGACCCAGTACTTC. Amino acid sequence: CASSLTEEETQYF. The entire variable domain, with the rest obtained from reference TRBV28 and TRBJ2-5, is as follows: DVKVTQSSRYLVKRTGEKVFLECVQDMDHENMFWYRQDPGLGLRLIYFSYDVKMKEKGDIPEGYSVSREKKERFSLILESASTNQTSMYLCASSLTEEETQYFGPGTRLLVL.

This clonotype was counted between two and nine times. The V gene is TRBV6-2 or TRBV6-3, the J gene TRBJ1-2, with D possibly being TRBD1 (5 bases). V gave up 5 bases and J gave up 0 bases, with 22 bases separating them. The CDR3 runs to 18 residues. CDR1 and CDR2 from the germline V gene are MNHEY and SVGEGT. CDR3 coding DNA: TGTGCCAGCAGTCGGGAAGTCGGGACCTATAGGCCTAACTATGGCTACACCTTC. This encodes CASSREVGTYRPNYGYTF.